This TCR beta chain emerged from a study of cytomegalovirus exposure and HLA in healthy donors. General study points: With high specificity and sensitivity, the classifier reportedly diagnosed cytomegalovirus status. It was only CMV serostatus that was available as immune exposure information.

The PCR employed 60 Vbeta primers together with 13 Jbeta primers. Sequenced by immunoSEQ multiplex PCR; TCRdb stores in-frame clones only, minus some. Among 95,000 to 150,000 clones listed, about 80% were seen once. With respect to this clone: Antigen unknown.

This receptor was taken from a man aged 40-50 years in good health and CMV-seronegative. The sample consisted of PBMCs.

The DNA for the CDR3 is TGTGCCAGCAGCCTACCCGGGACAGGGGAATCCGGGGAGCTGTTTTTT. Residues: CASSLPGTGESGELFF. The chain uses TRBV5-4 and TRBJ2-2; TRBD1 agrees at 10 bases. The CDR3 runs to 16 residues. The J segment lost 6 bases and the V segment lost 4 bases, leaving 9 bases of the junction unmatched. The germline V gene has CDR1 SGHNT and CDR2 YYREEE (reference sequence).